The entry below gives a single T cell receptor beta chain sequence along with its context. No antigen is known for it. The method was immunoSEQ multiplex PCR; TCRdb's version includes in-frame clones alone and lacks a portion of them. The data contain about 84,000 clones, approximately 81% of them singletons. The data belong to a study of PD-1 blockade in mismatch repair-deficient tumors. Study-wide context: All were previously treated, progressing patients with some twelve mismatch repair-deficient cancer types.

Germline CDR1 and CDR2: KGHSH and LQKENI. V lost 1 base and J 1 base, leaving 11 bases between the germline ends. This CDR3 contains 16 residues. General study results and limits: After pembrolizumab, tumor-resident clones rose rapidly, then generally contracted before radiologic responses.

The J gene is TRBJ1-5, the V gene TRBV18; D ambiguous. The sequencing here drew on peripheral blood, taken 12 weeks after starting pembrolizumab. The TCR sequence derives from an adult with mismatch repair-deficient cancer. This chain's CDR3 is CASSPRKGESNQPQHF. The CDR3 region has the DNA TGTGCCAGCTCACCACGGAAGGGCGAGAGCAATCAGCCCCAGCATTTT.